The next 10 T cell receptor beta chains were all read from a single sample in a study of cytomegalovirus exposure and HLA in healthy donors. The PCR made use of 60 Vbeta and 13 Jbeta primers. Clones were sequenced by immunoSEQ multiplex PCR, and TCRdb holds only the in-frame ones, with some missing. The sample includes about 110,000 clones, around 79% of them seen just once. Sequencing was performed on PBMCs. The receptors come from a woman in her forties in good health and CMV-seronegative.

The V and J genes are TRBV9 and TRBJ2-5; D might be TRBD2 (6 bases). The J call may be incorrect, as the DNA end agrees better with TRBJ2-7. The CDR3 contains 15 residues. CDR1 and CDR2 (germline): SGDLS, YYNGEE. CDR3 protein: CASSVAWDLSYEQYF. DNA for the CDR3: TGTGCCAGCAGCGTAGCATGGGACTTGTCCTACGAGCAGTACTTC.

The V and J genes are TRBV7-3 and TRBJ1-1, with TRBD1 identical over 9 bases. Losses at the gene ends were 5 bases for V and 4 bases for J; bases not matched to a gene: 8. CDR3 length equals 15 residues. Germline lookup yields CDR1 SGHTA and CDR2 FQGTGA. CDR3 in DNA: TGTGCCAGCAGCGCTAGACAGGGGGGGACCACTGAAGCTTTCTTT. Translation: CASSARQGGTTEAFF. The full variable domain, rest sourced from reference TRBV7-3 and TRBJ1-1, is GAGVSQTPSNKVTEKGKYVELRCDPISGHTALYWYRQSLGQGPEFLIYFQGTGAADDSGLPNDRFFAVRPEGSVSTLKIQRTERGDSAVYLCASSARQGGTTEAFFGQGTRLTVV.

The rearrangement joins TRBV19 to TRBJ1-1; TRBD1 might be the D (5 bases). CDR1 and CDR2 from the germline V gene are LNHDA and SQIVND (reference sequence). V was pared by 5 bases and J by 4 bases, with 17 bases between. This CDR3 has 15 amino acids. The CDR3 coding sequence is TGTGCCAGTAGTTCAACTTATAGGGGAGGCACTGAAGCTTTCTTT. Residues: CASSSTYRGGTEAFF.

This clone was recorded once. The rearrangement uses TRBV18 and TRBJ2-7; TRBD1 aligns across 7 bases. This CDR3 has 14 residues. The ends lost 3 bases at V and 3 bases at J; junction bases unmatched: 5. Germline V CDR1 and CDR2: KGHSH, LQKENI. The CDR3 loop reads CASSPRQGGYEQYF. The CDR3 coding sequence is TGTGCCAGCTCACCCCGACAGGGTGGCTACGAGCAGTACTTC.

V and J are TRBV29-1 and TRBJ2-1; TRBD2 aligns across 7 bases. Trimming took 2 bases from V and 7 from J; bases not matched to a gene: 11. This CDR3 is built from 15 residues. From germline, CDR1 is SQVTM and CDR2 ANQGSEA. The CDR3, as DNA: TGCAGCGTTGAATCGTTGGGCAGGCGGGGGAATGAGCAGTTCTTC. This gives the protein CSVESLGRRGNEQFF.

The rearrangement links TRBV11-1 to TRBJ2-2; weak D call: TRBD1 (6 bases). Germline CDR1 and CDR2: SGHAT and FQDESV (reference sequence). The CDR3 contains 14 residues. V was pared by 5 bases and J by 3 bases, with 10 bases between. CDR3 coding DNA: TGTGCCAGCAGCAGGGGGTTGGACACCGGGGAGCTGTTTTTT. This translates into CASSRGLDTGELFF.

The CDR3 nucleotides are TGTGCCAGCAGCCCCCCCGTCCGGGACTACAATGAGCAGTTCTTC. Its translation is CASSPPVRDYNEQFF. This chain links TRBV5-4 with TRBJ2-1; D is perhaps TRBD2 (5 bases). The CDR3 is 15 residues long. V was shortened by 4 bases and J by 3 bases, with 14 bases between the two germline ends. The germline V gene encodes CDR1 SGHNT and CDR2 YYREEE (reference sequence).

This clone has more than one count but fewer than ten. The rearrangement joins TRBV28 to TRBJ1-3, with unresolved D. The CDR3 totals 12 residues. CDR1 MDHEN and CDR2 SYDVKM come from the germline V gene. Trimming took 6 bases from V and 5 from J, leaving 8 bases between them. The CDR3 loop reads CASSTGRNTIYF. In nucleotides, the CDR3 is TGTGCCAGCAGCACGGGAAGAAACACCATATATTTT. Supplemented by reference TRBV28 and TRBJ1-3, the full variable domain reads DVKVTQSSRYLVKRTGEKVFLECVQDMDHENMFWYRQDPGLGLRLIYFSYDVKMKEKGDIPEGYSVSREKKERFSLILESASTNQTSMYLCASSTGRNTIYFGEGSWLTVV.

The table lists this clone with a few counts. The rearrangement links TRBV11-3 to TRBJ2-3; D remains unclear. V lost 1 base, J lost 2 bases, and 13 bases lay in between. CDR3 length: 16 residues. CDR1 SGHNT and CDR2 YENEEA come from the germline V gene. CDR3 loop: CASSLGHNLNTDTQYF. The CDR3 DNA is TGTGCCAGCAGCTTAGGTCACAACCTTAACACAGATACGCAGTATTTT.

The chain couples TRBV9 to TRBJ2-3; D ambiguous. Germline CDR1 and CDR2: SGDLS and YYNGEE. The CDR3 length is 14 residues. V was trimmed by 1 base and J by 5 bases, leaving 11 bases between them. CDR3 bases: TGTGCCAGCAGCGTAAGTGGAGAACAAGATACGCAGTATTTT. Protein: CASSVSGEQDTQYF.